Below, 24 T cell receptor beta chains from the same sample are listed, as sequenced in a study of blood T cell repertoires in COVID-19 (dated by TCRdb to about 2020). Library prep was done by the immunoSEQ multiplex PCR assay. Sourced from immuneACCESS, this table was stored by TCRdb with only in-frame sequences that have V and J called. A share of the clones is absent; for the studies checked, an unresolved V gene accounts for under half, and the remainder has no known explanation. The sample records over 200,000 clones, 80% to 95% of which are singletons. Of the sample, around 0.84% falls within the top ten clones. The sequencing sample was made of peripheral blood. These receptors all stem from a man aged 55 to 69 with COVID-19, enrolled during active disease.

This clone occurred a few times. This sequence joins TRBV27 and TRBJ2-7, with D maybe TRBD1 (6 bases). CDR3 size: 14 residues. Germline CDR1 reads MNHEY; CDR2 reads SMNVEV (reference sequence). Trimming took 5 bases from V and 2 from J, leaving 13 bases between them. CDR3 DNA: TGTGCCAGCAGTCTAAAGACAGGCCCCTACGAGCAGTACTTC. The encoded protein is CASSLKTGPYEQYF.

The chain recombines TRBV29-1 with TRBJ1-5, with TRBD1 matching 7 bases. V lost 7 bases and J lost 6; bases outside the gene matches: 9. Germline V gene sequence: CDR1 SQVTM, CDR2 ANQGSEA. The CDR3 totals 13 residues. Here the CDR3 DNA reads TGCAGCGCCTCAAAGGGGGCAGGTCAGCCCCAGCATTTT. Protein sequence: CSASKGAGQPQHF.

The V call is TRBV19, the J call TRBJ2-3, with 9 bases matching TRBD2. This CDR3 comprises 15 residues. CDR1 and CDR2 (germline): LNHDA, SQIVND (reference sequence). Trimming at V came to 5 bases and at J to 5 bases, leaving 8 bases not matched to a gene. The CDR3 protein is CASSDAGGPVDTQYF. The CDR3 nucleotides read TGTGCCAGTAGTGATGCGGGGGGGCCTGTAGATACGCAGTATTTT.

The CDR3 DNA is TGCGCCAGCAGTGAGGAGGGGGCGAGGGAGCTGTTTTTT. Encoded protein: CASSEEGARELFF. The V gene is TRBV10-2, the J gene TRBJ2-2, with 7 bases that match TRBD1. The V gene end was trimmed by 2 bases and the J gene end by 9 bases; junction bases not matched to a gene: 3. This CDR3 has 13 amino acids. CDR1 is WSHSY, CDR2 SAAADI, per germline.

The chain combines TRBV3-1 (or the pseudogene TRBV3-2) with TRBJ1-1, with a possible D match to TRBD1 (6 bases). The CDR3 length is 15 residues. Per the germline V gene, CDR1 is LGHDT and CDR2 is YNNKEL (reference sequence). V was trimmed by 5 bases and J by 2 bases, leaving 15 bases between them. The CDR3 sequence: CASSSSSQGNTEAFF. The CDR3 DNA reads as TGTGCCAGCAGCTCAAGCTCACAGGGTAACACTGAAGCTTTCTTT.

The chain uses TRBV7-9 and TRBJ2-3, with 7 bases that match TRBD2. Germline CDR1 reads SEHNR; CDR2 reads FQNEAQ (reference sequence). The junction had 6 bases not matched to a gene; V was cut back by 3 bases and J by 3 bases. There are 15 residues in the CDR3. The CDR3 here is CASSLPTGRTDTQYF. As DNA, the CDR3 is TGTGCCAGCAGCTTGCCCACCGGGAGGACAGATACGCAGTATTTT.

The chain carries TRBV7-9 and TRBJ2-7, with unresolved D. This CDR3 is 13 amino acids long. The V end lost 0 bases, the J end lost 7 bases, and 10 bases lay between the germline ends. CDR1 is SEHNR, CDR2 FQNEAQ, per germline (reference sequence). CDR3 sequence: CASSLALGWEQYF. The CDR3 nucleotides read TGTGCCAGCAGCTTAGCGCTCGGGTGGGAGCAGTACTTC.

The V call is TRBV2, the J call TRBJ1-6, with D unresolved. The CDR3 is 13 amino acids. From germline, CDR1 is SNHLY and CDR2 FYNNEI. The germline V and J ends were trimmed by 5 bases and 7 bases, with 9 bases remaining between them. The CDR3 DNA reads TGTGCCAGCAGTTTTACAGAAAATTCACCCCTCCACTTT. This sequence encodes CASSFTENSPLHF. Together with reference TRBV2 and TRBJ1-6, the CDR3 gives the full variable domain: EPEVTQTPSHQVTQMGQEVILRCVPISNHLYFYWYRQILGQKVEFLVSFYNNEISEKSEIFDDQFSVERPDGSNFTLKIRSTKLEDSAMYFCASSFTENSPLHFGNGTRLTVT.

Turning to this clone: This specimen includes other DNA sequences encoding the same CDR3. This sequence joins TRBV6-5 and TRBJ2-1; 11 bases align to TRBD1. The J segment lost 9 bases and the V segment lost 2 bases, leaving 3 bases of the junction unmatched. The germline gives CDR1 MNHEY, CDR2 SVGAGI. This CDR3 comprises 14 residues. The CDR3 is CASSYTGQGAEQFF. The CDR3, as DNA: TGTGCCAGCAGTTACACTGGACAGGGGGCTGAGCAGTTCTTC.

The chain links TRBV30 to TRBJ2-7, with 10 bases lining up with TRBD2. J was trimmed by 3 bases and V by 2 bases; bases with no gene match: 13. This CDR3 comprises 17 residues. From germline, CDR1 is GTSNPN and CDR2 SVGIG (reference sequence). In DNA, the CDR3 is TGTGCCTGGAGTCCCACTAGCGGGACCCGAATAGTCTACGAGCAGTACTTC. This sequence encodes CAWSPTSGTRIVYEQYF.

In DNA, the CDR3 is TGTGCCAGCAGCCCCCGGAGATTAGCGGGGGGCCTGATTGACACCGGGGAGCTGTTTTTT. It encodes CASSPRRLAGGLIDTGELFF. The gene calls are TRBV3-1 (or the pseudogene TRBV3-2) and TRBJ2-2; 10 bases are a match to TRBD2. After removal of 4 bases from V and 3 bases from J, the junction contained 17 bases not matched to a gene. CDR3 size: 20 residues. CDR1 is LGHDT and CDR2 is YNNKEL in the germline V gene (reference sequence).

The chain has TRBV19 and TRBJ1-2; possibly TRBD1 for D (6 bases). V was trimmed by 5 bases and J by 6 bases, leaving 13 bases between them. Germline lookup yields CDR1 LNHDA and CDR2 SQIVND (reference sequence). The CDR3 sequence is 13 residues long. The chain's CDR3 is CASSHRGADGYTF. CDR3 DNA sequence: TGTGCCAGTAGTCATCGGGGGGCGGATGGCTACACCTTC.

The chain carries TRBV27 and TRBJ2-5; 7 positions agree with TRBD1. Looked up from germline, CDR1 is MNHEY and CDR2 is SMNVEV (reference sequence). There are 15 residues in the CDR3. After removal of 5 bases from V and 5 bases from J, the junction contained 11 bases not matched to a gene. The CDR3 region is CASSKSTGYRETQYF. In nucleotides, the CDR3 is TGTGCCAGCAGTAAATCGACAGGGTACAGGGAGACCCAGTACTTC.

J is TRBJ1-1 and V is TRBV15, with 7 bases fitting TRBD1. The CDR3 totals 17 residues. V gave up 3 bases and J gave up 2 bases; unmatched junction bases: 12. Germline V lookup: CDR1 LNHNV, CDR2 YYDKDF (reference sequence). The CDR3 DNA reads TGTGCCACCAGCAGGATAGGACAGGTAGGGTCAAACACTGAAGCTTTCTTT. It translates to CATSRIGQVGSNTEAFF.

The V gene is TRBV19, the J gene TRBJ2-2, with 7 bases identical to TRBD2. This CDR3 region has 15 residues. The V segment lost 3 bases and the J segment 6 bases; nucleotides outside the gene matches: 7. The germline gives CDR1 LNHDA, CDR2 SQIVND (reference sequence). The CDR3 nucleotides read TGTGCCAGTAGTATGGTGGGGGAGGGCCCCGGGGAGCTGTTTTTT. Translated: CASSMVGEGPGELFF.

The rearrangement links TRBV7-2 to TRBJ1-3, with D perhaps matching TRBD1 (6 bases). Trimming shortened V by 3 bases and J by 0 bases, and 9 bases separated the two germline ends. CDR1 and CDR2 (germline): SGHTA, FQGNSA. This CDR3 spans 15 amino acids. The CDR3 DNA reads TGTGCCAGCAGCTTCAGACAGGTCTCTGGAAACACCATATATTTT. Its translation is CASSFRQVSGNTIYF.

The rearrangement joins TRBV6-5 to TRBJ1-2, with no clear D. CDR3 length: 14 amino acids. V was clipped by 6 bases and J by 2 bases, with 13 bases between them. Germline V gene lookup returns CDR1 MNHEY and CDR2 SVGAGI. CDR3 DNA sequence: TGTGCCAGCAGGCTAGCAGCGTCCAACTATGGCTACACCTTC. Protein sequence: CASRLAASNYGYTF.

The chain links TRBV19 to TRBJ1-1; maybe TRBD1 (6 bases). The V gene's germline CDR1 is LNHDA and CDR2 SQIVND (reference sequence). CDR3 length: 16 amino acids. Trimming took 6 bases from V and 0 from J, leaving 17 bases between them. In DNA form, the CDR3 reads TGTGCCAGTAGGGCAGGGGCAGGGGCTTTGAACACTGAAGCTTTCTTT. This encodes CASRAGAGALNTEAFF.

Comments on this clone: At the DNA level, this CDR3 is encoded by other sequences in the same sample as well. The V call is TRBV11-2, the J call TRBJ1-5; maybe TRBD1 (6 bases). This CDR3 has 14 residues. Germline CDR1 SGHAT, CDR2 FQNNGV. V was clipped by 5 bases and J by 6 bases, with 14 bases between them. CDR3 in amino acids: CASSLAGGGQPQHF. CDR3 DNA: TGTGCCAGCAGCCTAGCGGGGGGCGGTCAGCCCCAGCATTTT.

The V and J genes are TRBV7-9 and TRBJ1-1; maybe TRBD1 (5 bases). V was shortened by 2 bases and J by 1 base, with 14 bases between the two germline ends. Germline CDR1 is SEHNR and CDR2 is FQNEAQ (reference sequence). The CDR3 totals 16 residues. CDR3 sequence (DNA): TGTGCCAGCAGCTTAACGCCCGGGGGTTCGAACACTGAAGCTTTCTTT. It specifies CASSLTPGGSNTEAFF.

V is TRBV7-2 and J is TRBJ2-1, with 8 bases matching TRBD2. Per the germline V gene, CDR1 is SGHTA and CDR2 is FQGNSA. The CDR3 is made up of 17 amino acids. V gave up 0 bases and J gave up 8 bases; unmatched junction bases: 12. This chain's CDR3 is CASSLASGTSWGDEQFF. In DNA, the CDR3 is TGTGCCAGCAGCTTAGCCTCCGGGACTAGTTGGGGGGATGAGCAGTTCTTC.

This clone came up once. V usage is TRBV6-2 or TRBV6-3 and J usage is TRBJ2-7; D gene unclear. Germline lookup yields CDR1 MNHEY and CDR2 SVGEGT. V lost 4 bases, J lost 1 base, and 5 bases lay in between. The CDR3 runs 12 residues. The chain's CDR3 is CASSFLSYEQYF. Written as DNA, the CDR3 is TGTGCCAGCAGTTTCCTGTCCTACGAGCAGTACTTC.

A remark on this clone: A read error may produce the germline difference seen at one junction end. This rearrangement joins TRBV5-1 to TRBJ2-1; TRBD2 matches at 7 bases. The length of the CDR3 is 14 residues. Germline V lookup: CDR1 SGHRS, CDR2 YFSETQ. For the CDR3, the DNA is TGCGCCAGCAGATTGGGGCTTGGGGAGGGTGAGCAGTTCTTC. Residues: CASRLGLGEGEQFF.

This clone was detected only once. The chain combines TRBV6-2 or TRBV6-3 with TRBJ2-1, with unresolved D. V was shortened by 2 bases and J by 5 bases, with 22 bases between the two germline ends. CDR3 size: 18 residues. The germline gives CDR1 MNHEY, CDR2 SVGEGT. CDR3 residues: CASSYPNPQFERNNEQFF. CDR3 DNA: TGTGCCAGCAGTTACCCGAATCCACAGTTTGAACGAAACAATGAGCAGTTCTTC.